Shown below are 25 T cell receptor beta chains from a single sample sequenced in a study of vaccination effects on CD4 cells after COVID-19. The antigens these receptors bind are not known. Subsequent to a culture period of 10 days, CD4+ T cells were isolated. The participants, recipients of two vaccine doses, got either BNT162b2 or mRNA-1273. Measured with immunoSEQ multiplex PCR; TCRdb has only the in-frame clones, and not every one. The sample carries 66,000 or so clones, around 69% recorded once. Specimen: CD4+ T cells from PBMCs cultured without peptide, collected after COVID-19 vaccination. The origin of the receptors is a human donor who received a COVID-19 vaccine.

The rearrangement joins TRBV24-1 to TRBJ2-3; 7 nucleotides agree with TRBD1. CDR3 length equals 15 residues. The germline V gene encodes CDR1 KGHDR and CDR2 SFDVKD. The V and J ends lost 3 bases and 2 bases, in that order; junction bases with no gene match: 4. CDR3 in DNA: TGTGCCACCAGTGATGGTGGGACAGTCACAGATACGCAGTATTTT. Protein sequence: CATSDGGTVTDTQYF.

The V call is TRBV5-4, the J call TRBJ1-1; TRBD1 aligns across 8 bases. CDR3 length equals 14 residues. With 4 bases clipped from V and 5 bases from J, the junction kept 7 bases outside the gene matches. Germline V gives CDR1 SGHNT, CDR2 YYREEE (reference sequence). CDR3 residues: CASSPGQGRTEAFF. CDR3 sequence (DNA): TGTGCCAGCAGCCCCGGACAGGGAAGGACTGAAGCTTTCTTT.

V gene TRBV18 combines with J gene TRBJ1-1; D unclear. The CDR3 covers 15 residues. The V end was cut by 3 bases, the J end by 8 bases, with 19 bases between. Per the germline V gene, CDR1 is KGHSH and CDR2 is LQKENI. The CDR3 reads CASSPKAGGWKEAFF. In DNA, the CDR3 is TGTGCCAGCTCACCTAAGGCCGGCGGTTGGAAAGAAGCTTTCTTT.

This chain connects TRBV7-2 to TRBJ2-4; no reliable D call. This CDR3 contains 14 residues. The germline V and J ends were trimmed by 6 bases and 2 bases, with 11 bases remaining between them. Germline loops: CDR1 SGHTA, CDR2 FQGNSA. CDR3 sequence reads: CASSSGSSKNIQYF. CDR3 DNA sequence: TGTGCCAGCAGTAGTGGGTCTTCCAAAAACATTCAGTACTTC. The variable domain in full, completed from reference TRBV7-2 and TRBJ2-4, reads GAGVSQSPSNKVTEKGKDVELRCDPISGHTALYWYRQSLGQGLEFLIYFQGNSAPDKSGLPSDRFSAERTGGSVSTLTIQRTQQEDSAVYLCASSSGSSKNIQYFGAGTRLSVL.

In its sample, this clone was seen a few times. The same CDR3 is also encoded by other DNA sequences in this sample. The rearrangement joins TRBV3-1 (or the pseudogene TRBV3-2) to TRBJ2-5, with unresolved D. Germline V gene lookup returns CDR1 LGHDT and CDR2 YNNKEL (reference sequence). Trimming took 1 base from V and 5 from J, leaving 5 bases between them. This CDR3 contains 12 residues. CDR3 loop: CASSQVGETQYF. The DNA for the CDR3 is TGTGCCAGCAGCCAAGTGGGGGAGACCCAGTACTTC.

The CDR3: CASSPAGSGANVLTF. The CDR3 DNA follows: TGTGCCAGCTCACCGGCGGGCTCTGGGGCCAACGTCCTGACTTTC. The V and J genes are TRBV18 and TRBJ2-6; the D gene is possibly TRBD2 (5 bases). Trimming removed 3 bases at V and 0 bases at J, with 6 bases between. This CDR3 is built from 15 residues. The germline CDR1 and CDR2 sequences are KGHSH and LQKENI.

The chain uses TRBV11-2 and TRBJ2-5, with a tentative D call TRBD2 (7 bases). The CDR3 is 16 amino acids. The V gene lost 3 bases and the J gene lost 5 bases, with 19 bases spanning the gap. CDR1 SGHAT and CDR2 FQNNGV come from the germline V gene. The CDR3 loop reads CASSLAYGGREETQYF. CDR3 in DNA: TGTGCCAGCAGCTTGGCCTATGGGGGGCGGGAGGAGACCCAGTACTTC.

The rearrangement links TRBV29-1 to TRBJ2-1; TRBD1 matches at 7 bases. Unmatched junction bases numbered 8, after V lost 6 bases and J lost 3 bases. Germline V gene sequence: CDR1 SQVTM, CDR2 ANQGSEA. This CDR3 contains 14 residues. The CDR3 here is CSVKDRDGYNEQFF. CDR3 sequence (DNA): TGCAGCGTGAAAGACAGGGATGGCTACAATGAGCAGTTCTTC.

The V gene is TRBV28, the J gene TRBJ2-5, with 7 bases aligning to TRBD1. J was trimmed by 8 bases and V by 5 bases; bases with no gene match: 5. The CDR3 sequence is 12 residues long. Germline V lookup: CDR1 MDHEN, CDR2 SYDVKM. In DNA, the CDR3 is TGTGCCAGCAGTCCCGGGACAGCCACCCAGTACTTC. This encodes CASSPGTATQYF.

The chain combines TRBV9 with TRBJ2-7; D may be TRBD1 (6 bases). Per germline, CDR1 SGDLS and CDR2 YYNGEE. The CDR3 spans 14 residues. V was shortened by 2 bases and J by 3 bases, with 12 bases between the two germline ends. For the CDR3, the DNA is TGTGCCAGCAGCGTGAGGACAGTGAACTACGAGCAGTACGTC. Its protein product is CASSVRTVNYEQYV.

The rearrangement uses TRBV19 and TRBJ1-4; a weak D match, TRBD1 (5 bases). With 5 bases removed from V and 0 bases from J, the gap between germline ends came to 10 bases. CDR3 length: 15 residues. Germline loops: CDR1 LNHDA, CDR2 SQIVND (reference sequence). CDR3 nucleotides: TGTGCCAGTAGTTCGTTGGGGGCAACTAATGAAAAACTGTTTTTT. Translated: CASSSLGATNEKLFF.

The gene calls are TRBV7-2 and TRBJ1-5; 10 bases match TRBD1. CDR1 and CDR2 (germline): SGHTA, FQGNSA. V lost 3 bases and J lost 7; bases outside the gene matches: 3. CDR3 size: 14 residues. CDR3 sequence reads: CASSFGTGAQPQHF. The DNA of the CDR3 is TGTGCCAGCAGCTTTGGGACAGGGGCCCAGCCCCAGCATTTT.

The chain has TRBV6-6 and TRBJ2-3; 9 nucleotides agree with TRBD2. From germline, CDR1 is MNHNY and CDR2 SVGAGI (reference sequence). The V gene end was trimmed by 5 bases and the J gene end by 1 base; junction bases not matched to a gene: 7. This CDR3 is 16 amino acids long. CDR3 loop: CASSKVLAGGTDTQYF. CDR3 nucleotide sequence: TGTGCCAGCAGTAAGGTCTTAGCGGGGGGCACAGATACGCAGTATTTT.

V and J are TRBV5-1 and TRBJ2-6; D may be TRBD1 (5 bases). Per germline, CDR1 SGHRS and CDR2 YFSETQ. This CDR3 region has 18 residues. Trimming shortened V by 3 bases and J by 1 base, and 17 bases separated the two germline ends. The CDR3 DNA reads TGCGCCAGCAGCTGGAGCAGGGTAAAATCTTCTGGGGCCAACGTCCTGACTTTC. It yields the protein CASSWSRVKSSGANVLTF.

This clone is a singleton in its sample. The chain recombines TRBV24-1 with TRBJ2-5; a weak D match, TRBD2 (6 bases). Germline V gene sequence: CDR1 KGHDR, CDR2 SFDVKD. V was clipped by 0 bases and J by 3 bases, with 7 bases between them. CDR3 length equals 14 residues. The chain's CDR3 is CATSDLSGEETQYF. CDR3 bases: TGTGCCACCAGTGATTTGTCGGGGGAAGAGACCCAGTACTTC.

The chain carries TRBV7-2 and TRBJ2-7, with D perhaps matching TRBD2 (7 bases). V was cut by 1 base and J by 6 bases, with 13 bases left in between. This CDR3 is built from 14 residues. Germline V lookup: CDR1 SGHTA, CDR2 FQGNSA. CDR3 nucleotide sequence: TGTGCCAGCAGCTTAGGTGGGGGGGCGGCCGAGCAGTACGTC. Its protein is CASSLGGGAAEQYV.

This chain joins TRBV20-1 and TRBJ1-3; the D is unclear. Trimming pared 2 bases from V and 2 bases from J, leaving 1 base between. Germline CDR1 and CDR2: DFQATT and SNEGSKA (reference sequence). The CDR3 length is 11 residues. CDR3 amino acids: CSARPGNTIYF. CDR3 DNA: TGCAGTGCTAGACCTGGAAACACCATATATTTT.

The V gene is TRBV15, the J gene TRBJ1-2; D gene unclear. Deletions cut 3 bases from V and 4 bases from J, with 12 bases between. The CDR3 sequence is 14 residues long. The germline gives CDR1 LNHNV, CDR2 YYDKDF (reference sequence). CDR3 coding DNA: TGTGCCACCAGCAGGGAACCACAAGGCTATGGCTACACCTTC. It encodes CATSREPQGYGYTF.

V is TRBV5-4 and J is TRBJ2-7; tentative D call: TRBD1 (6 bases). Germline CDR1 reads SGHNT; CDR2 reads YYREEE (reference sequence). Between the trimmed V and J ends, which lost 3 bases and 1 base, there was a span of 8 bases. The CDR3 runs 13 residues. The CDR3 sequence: CASSSQGSYEQYV. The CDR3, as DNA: TGTGCCAGCAGCTCGCAGGGGTCCTACGAGCAGTACGTC.

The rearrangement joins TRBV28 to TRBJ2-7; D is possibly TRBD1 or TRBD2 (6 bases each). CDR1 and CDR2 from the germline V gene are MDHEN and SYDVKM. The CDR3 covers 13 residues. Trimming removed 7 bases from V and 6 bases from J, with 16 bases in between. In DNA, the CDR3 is TGTGCCAGCACCAGCCCACAGGGAGGCGAGCAGTACGTC. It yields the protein CASTSPQGGEQYV.

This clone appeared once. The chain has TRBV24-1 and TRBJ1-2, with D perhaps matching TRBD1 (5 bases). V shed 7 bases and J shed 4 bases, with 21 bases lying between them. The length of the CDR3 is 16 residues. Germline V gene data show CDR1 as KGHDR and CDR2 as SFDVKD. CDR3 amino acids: CATRGSDSIGAYGYTF. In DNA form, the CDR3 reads TGTGCCACCAGAGGGAGTGACAGTATCGGGGCCTATGGCTACACCTTC.

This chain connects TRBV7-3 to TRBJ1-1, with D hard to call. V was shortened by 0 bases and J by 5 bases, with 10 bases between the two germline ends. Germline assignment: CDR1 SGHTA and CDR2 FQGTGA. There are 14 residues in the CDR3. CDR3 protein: CASSLTAGRTEAFF. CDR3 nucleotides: TGTGCCAGCAGCTTAACGGCGGGGAGAACTGAAGCTTTCTTT.

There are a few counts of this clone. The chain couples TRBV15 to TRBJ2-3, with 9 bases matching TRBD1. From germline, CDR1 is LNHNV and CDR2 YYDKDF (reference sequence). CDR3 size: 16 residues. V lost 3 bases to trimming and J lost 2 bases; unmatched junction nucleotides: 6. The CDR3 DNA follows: TGTGCCACCAGCAGGGGGACAGGGAAAAACACAGATACGCAGTATTTT. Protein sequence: CATSRGTGKNTDTQYF. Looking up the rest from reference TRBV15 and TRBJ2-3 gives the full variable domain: DAMVIQNPRYQVTQFGKPVTLSCSQTLNHNVMYWYQQKSSQAPKLLFHYYDKDFNNEADTPDNFQSRRPNTSFCFLDIRSPGLGDTAMYLCATSRGTGKNTDTQYFGPGTRLTVL.

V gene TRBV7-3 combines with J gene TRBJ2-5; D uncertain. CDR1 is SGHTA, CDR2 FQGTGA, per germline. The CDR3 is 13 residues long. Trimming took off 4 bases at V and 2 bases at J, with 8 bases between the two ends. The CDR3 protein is CASSSGLQETQYF. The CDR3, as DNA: TGTGCCAGCAGCTCGGGCCTTCAAGAGACCCAGTACTTC. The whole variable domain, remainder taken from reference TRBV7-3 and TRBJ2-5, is GAGVSQTPSNKVTEKGKYVELRCDPISGHTALYWYRQSLGQGPEFLIYFQGTGAADDSGLPNDRFFAVRPEGSVSTLKIQRTERGDSAVYLCASSSGLQETQYFGPGTRLLVL.

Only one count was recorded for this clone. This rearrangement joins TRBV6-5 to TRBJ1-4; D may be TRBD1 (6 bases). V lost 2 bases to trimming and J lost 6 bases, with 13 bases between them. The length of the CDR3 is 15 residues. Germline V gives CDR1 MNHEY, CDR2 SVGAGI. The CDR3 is CASSYGGGSDEKLFF. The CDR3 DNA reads TGTGCCAGCAGTTACGGGGGGGGCTCGGATGAAAAACTGTTTTTT.